The sequence of this T cell receptor beta chain was determined in a study of OX40 agonist ivuxolimab in advanced cancers. Background on the study: Partial responses were recorded for three patients, including one with hepatocellular carcinoma and two with cutaneous melanoma.

Using immunoSEQ multiplex PCR, the repertoire was profiled, and TCRdb retains in-frame clones only, with some absent. The sample has some 83,000 clones; less than 85% are singletons. Broader study findings: Averaged across samples, CD8+ T cells carried more expanded clones than CD4+ did.

In the case of this clone: Its specificity is not known.

The germline V gene has CDR1 SNHLY and CDR2 FYNNEI. J lost 8 bases, V lost 6 bases, and 12 bases had no gene match. The CDR3 is 15 residues long. This TCR derives from an adult with an advanced solid tumor such as melanoma, head and neck, liver or kidney cancer. The sequenced sample was CD4+ or CD8+ T cells sorted from blood, obtained in a trial of the OX40 agonist ivuxolimab. The chain employs TRBV2 and TRBJ2-1, with 8 bases identical to TRBD2. DNA for the CDR3: TGTGCCAGCAGGGCGAGCGGGGGCCCACGTCATGAGCAGTTCTTC. This translates into CASRASGGPRHEQFF.